This T cell receptor (beta chain) appears in the sequencing data of a study of T cells in Graves' hyperthyroidism and ophthalmopathy (dated by TCRdb to about 2019). As for the study more broadly: Peripheral blood was collected at initial diagnosis, before any treatment. TCR V-J signatures able to tell the groups apart were searched for in a discovery cohort of 100 patients, of whom roughly 42 had Graves' ophthalmopathy and 55 to 65 had stable Graves' hyperthyroidism. An independent validation cohort of some 18 hyperthyroidism patients and over 15 patients who later progressed to ophthalmopathy tested prospective prediction of ophthalmopathy. The 85 to 100 discovery patients were randomly split 7:3 into training and test sets. In addition, the study compared T-cell repertoires in thyroid tissue and in blood from 6 or 7 Graves' hyperthyroidism patients. After sampling, hyperthyroidism patients received methimazole starting at 30 mg daily, and ophthalmopathy patients received high-dose intravenous methylprednisolone. The paper reports TCR Vbeta CDR3 sequencing of roughly 140 peripheral blood samples: fewer than 50 ophthalmopathy, around 80 hyperthyroidism and approximately 17 progressor patients. General conclusions and limits of the study: Most expanded thyroid clonotypes (frequency above 0.001) were also detected in blood, a finding suggesting that blood repertoires may reflect thyroid immune responses. In validation, the model predicted progression to ophthalmopathy a median of around six months before onset, with 65% to 71% sensitivity and roughly 72% specificity. No statistical method was used to set the sample size in advance, and investigators knew the group allocation. Ophthalmopathy was separated from stable hyperthyroidism by a 13 V-J signature model, with roughly 88% sensitivity and around 81% specificity obtained in cross-validation and 80%/75% obtained in testing.

TCR beta CDR3 regions were amplified from RNA transcripts. The TCR CDR3 was subjected to a first round of RT-PCR using the HTBI primer set and the Qiagen OneStep RT-PCR kit. The libraries were constructed in a second round of multiplex PCR and then size-selected and purified. Sequencing of the libraries was done on an Illumina HiSeq2000 using paired-end 100 bp reads. In the original analysis: SOAPnuke was used to process the raw data, with reads discarded if the reads contained adapters or uncalled bases, had a mean Phred below 15, or lacked an exact constant-primer or identifier match. COPE v1.2.5 was used to merge high-quality paired reads, and clonotypes were defined as unique nucleotide sequences. MiTCR v1.1 was used to align clonotypes to the IMGT TRBV, TRBD and TRBJ reference segments. Only V-J combinations with frequency above 0.0001, covering 99% to 99.2% of repertoires, were analysed. The TCS score was defined as the ratio of F50 (clonal expansion) to E x V (chaos), calculated using BLOSUM62-based TCRdist between CDR3 peptides within each V-J. Welch's t-statistics and random forest reduced approximately 520 V-J features to 13, which were used in a naive Bayes classifier (R e1071). In TCRdb, the public reads were trimmed at Q25 with fastp and aligned with MiXCR, with productive beta chains retained. Rows merge per CDR3 protein into single entries with the most common DNA and genes. TCRdb's processing, not the study's, gives the V and J calls here. Present in this sample are some 570,000 distinct CDR3 sequences, more than 15% of which were seen just once. The ten most abundant clones make up under 20% of the sample.

The V end loses 5 bases and the J end loses 5 bases, and a stretch of 18 bases separates them. CDR1 and CDR2 were assigned from the germline V gene as SGHTA and FQGTGA. From the cysteine up to the phenylalanine, the CDR3 has a length of 15 residues. CDR3 DNA is the only sequence kept; it has 45 bases, read in frame from the first base. Ophthalmopathy patients had moderately to severely active disease, with a Clinical Activity Score of 3 or more, a NOSPECS grade of 4 or more, and a disease duration of less than 3 months. The study excluded patients with uncontrolled infections, other autoimmune diseases, pregnancy or lactation. Diagnoses relied on clinical symptoms, serum thyroxine and TRAb, thyroid ultrasound and orbital computed tomography. PBMCs were separated from under 11 ml of fresh peripheral blood using Ficoll-Paque density gradient centrifugation. Trizol reagent was used to extract total RNA, and RNA quality was then checked on an Agilent 2100 Bioanalyzer.

This clonotype was seen ten or more times. Its antigen target is currently unknown. Per-base quality was not reported, and no clone a single base away is much larger than it. The chain employs TRBV7-3 and TRBJ2-5, and the D gene may be TRBD2, 6 bases matching. The sequenced sample was blood. This receptor was taken from a woman aged 18-29 years with Graves' ophthalmopathy. The CDR3 reads as follows: CASSPTGGVGETQYF. The bases are TGTGCCAGCAGCCCGACTGGCGGGGTCGGGGAGACCCAGTACTTC.